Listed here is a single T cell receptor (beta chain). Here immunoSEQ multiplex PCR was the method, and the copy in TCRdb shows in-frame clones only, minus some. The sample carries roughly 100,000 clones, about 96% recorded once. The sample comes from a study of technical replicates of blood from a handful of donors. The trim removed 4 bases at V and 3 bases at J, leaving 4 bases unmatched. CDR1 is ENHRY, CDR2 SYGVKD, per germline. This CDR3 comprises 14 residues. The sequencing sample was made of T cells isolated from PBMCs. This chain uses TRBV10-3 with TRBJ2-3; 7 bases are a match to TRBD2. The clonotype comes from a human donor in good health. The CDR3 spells CAISVGGSTDTQYF. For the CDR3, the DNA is TGTGCCATCAGTGTCGGCGGGAGTACAGATACGCAGTATTTT.